Included here is one T cell receptor (beta chain) sequence, with context. The data stem from a study of identical twins. It was template switching that added a universal primer site, and there were unique molecular identifiers on the cDNA. TCRdb re-derived calls from the 5' RACE reads in MiXCR, one entry per CDR3 protein. The profile shows around 510,000 distinct CDR3 sequences, 13% to 15% of them singletons. Trimming cost V 4 bases and J 3 bases, with 15 bases left between them. The CDR3 is 16 amino acids. Germline lookup yields CDR1 SNHLY and CDR2 FYNNEI. These data were likewise used in another study, on yellow fever vaccine responses in identical twins. This second study says: Reportedly, twins' vaccine T cell responses looked partly convergent and partly personalized.

The chain joins TRBV2 to TRBJ2-2; D unclear. The specimen was CD4+ T cells sorted from blood. The clonotype was recovered from a woman aged 18-29 years in good health. The CDR3 bases are TGTGCCAGCAGTGTTAACCCCTCGGAATACACCGGGGAGCTGTTTTTT. Encoded protein: CASSVNPSEYTGELFF.